This TCR beta chain derives from a study of beta chain features in type 1 diabetes. Broader study findings: TCRB CDR3s were moderately but significantly shorter in Type 1 diabetes patients in all four CD4+ subsets.

Every bit of the isolated RNA underwent reverse transcription, so sequencing read expressed TCRB transcripts. The data were produced by immunoSEQ multiplex PCR, yet TCRdb's version contains in-frame clones alone and is incomplete. The sample has hundreds of thousands of clones, about an eighth seen once. As for this clone: Its antigen is still unknown.

This CDR3 is 15 amino acids long. V lost 3 bases, J lost 0 bases, and 12 bases lay in between. Germline CDR1 and CDR2: MDHEN and SYDVKM. This clonotype was sampled from a man aged 18-30 years with type 1 diabetes. The chain links TRBV28 to TRBJ2-7; D unresolved. Material for sequencing was naive CD4+ T cells from blood. CDR3 sequence reads: CASSLDGADSYEQYF. The CDR3 DNA reads TGTGCCAGCAGTTTGGATGGTGCGGACTCCTACGAGCAGTACTTC.